This TCR beta chain derives from a study of blood T cell repertoires in COVID-19. Background on the study: The United States, Italy and Spain were the sources of the acute and convalescent COVID-19 samples. The cDNA or gDNA used as material had been derived from T cells, B-cell-depleted T cells, or PBMCs.

Germline values: CDR1 SGHTA, CDR2 FQGNSA. The CDR3 loop spans 15 amino acids. V lost 3 bases and J lost 5; bases outside the gene matches: 9. This clone was observed a few times. Original methodology: Cell counts per sample came from amplifying reference gene primers. Using immunoSEQ multiplex PCR, the repertoire was profiled, and TCRdb retains in-frame clones only, with some absent. D and trimming come from the DNA, and the V and J calls and clone size come from that table. Of roughly 69,000 clones in the sample, around 84% are singletons; the top ten hold 9% to 15%. The sequence was collected from a human donor in a cohort sampled during active COVID-19. The sample taken for sequencing was peripheral blood. The chain carries TRBV7-2 and TRBJ2-7, with 8 bases that match TRBD2. The CDR3 nucleotides are TGTGCCAGCAGCTTCTTTTCGGGGGGGGGCGACGAGCAGTACTTC. Its translation is CASSFFSGGGDEQYF. The full variable domain, rest sourced from reference TRBV7-2 and TRBJ2-7, is GAGVSQSPSNKVTEKGKDVELRCDPISGHTALYWYRQSLGQGLEFLIYFQGNSAPDKSGLPSDRFSAERTGGSVSTLTIQRTQQEDSAVYLCASSFFSGGGDEQYFGPGTRLTVT.